This T cell receptor beta chain was sequenced in a study of beta chain features in type 1 diabetes. Broader study findings: For patients, the naive, central memory and Treg TCRB repertoires appeared more alike than for healthy donors. When Type 1 diabetes patients were examined, their TCRB CDR3s proved moderately but significantly shorter in all four CD4+ subsets.

From germline, CDR1 is MDHEN and CDR2 SYDVKM. The CDR3 contains 13 residues. V shed 6 bases and J 7 bases; nucleotides not matched to a gene: 9. Note on this clone: Antigen specificity is unknown.

All of the isolated RNA was reverse transcribed, so expressed TCRB transcripts were sequenced. Measured with immunoSEQ multiplex PCR; TCRdb has only the in-frame clones, and not every one. Counted here are 130,000 or so clones, about 10% occurring once; the ten biggest clones make up around 0.75%. The chain uses TRBV28 and TRBJ2-7; 7 positions agree with TRBD1. Sequencing was carried out using central memory CD4+ T cells from blood. The source is a young man with type 1 diabetes. CDR3 sequence: CASSPEDRAEQYF. In DNA form, the CDR3 reads TGTGCCAGCAGCCCTGAAGACAGGGCTGAGCAGTACTTC.